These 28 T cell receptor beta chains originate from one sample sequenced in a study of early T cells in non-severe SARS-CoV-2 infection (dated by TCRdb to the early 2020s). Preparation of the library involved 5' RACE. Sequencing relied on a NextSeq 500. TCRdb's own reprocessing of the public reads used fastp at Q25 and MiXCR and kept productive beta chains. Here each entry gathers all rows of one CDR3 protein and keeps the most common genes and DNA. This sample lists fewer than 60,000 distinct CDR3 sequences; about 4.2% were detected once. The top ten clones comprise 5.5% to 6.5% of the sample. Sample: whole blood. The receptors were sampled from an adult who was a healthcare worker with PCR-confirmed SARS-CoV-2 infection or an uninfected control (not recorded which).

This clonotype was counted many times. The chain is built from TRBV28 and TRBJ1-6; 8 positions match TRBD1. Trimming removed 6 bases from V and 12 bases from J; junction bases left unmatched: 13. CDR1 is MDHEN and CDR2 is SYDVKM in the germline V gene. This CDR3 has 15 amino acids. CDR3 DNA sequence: TGTGCCAGCAGAGATTCGGGACAGGTAGAGGTACCCCTCCACTTT. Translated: CASRDSGQVEVPLHF.

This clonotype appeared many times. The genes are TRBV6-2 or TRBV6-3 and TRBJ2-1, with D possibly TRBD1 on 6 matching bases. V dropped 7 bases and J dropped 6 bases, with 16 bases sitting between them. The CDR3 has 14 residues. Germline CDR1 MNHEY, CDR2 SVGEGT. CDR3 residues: CASKRQVDVNEQFF. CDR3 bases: TGTGCCAGCAAGAGACAGGTAGATGTCAATGAGCAGTTCTTC.

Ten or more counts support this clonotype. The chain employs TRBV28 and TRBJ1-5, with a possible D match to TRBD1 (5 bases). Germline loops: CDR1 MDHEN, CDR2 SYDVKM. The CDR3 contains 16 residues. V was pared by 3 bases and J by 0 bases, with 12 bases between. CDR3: CASSFRSGDSNQPQHF. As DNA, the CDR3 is TGTGCCAGCAGTTTTCGTTCGGGGGATAGCAATCAGCCCCAGCATTTT.

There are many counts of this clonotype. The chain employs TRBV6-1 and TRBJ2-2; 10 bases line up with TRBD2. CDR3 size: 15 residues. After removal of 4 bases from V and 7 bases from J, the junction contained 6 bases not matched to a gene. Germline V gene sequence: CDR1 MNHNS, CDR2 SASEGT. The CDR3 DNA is TGTGCCAGCAGTGTGGGACTAGCGCCAGACGGGGAGCTGTTTTTT. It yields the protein CASSVGLAPDGELFF.

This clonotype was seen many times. The CDR3 region has the DNA TGCAGCGTTGAGGGCCAAGGCACAGATACGCAGTATTTT. This encodes CSVEGQGTDTQYF. The rearrangement uses TRBV29-1 and TRBJ2-3; D gene uncertain. V was pared by 3 bases and J by 1 base, with 8 bases between. The CDR3 is 13 amino acids. Per the germline V gene, CDR1 is SQVTM and CDR2 is ANQGSEA.

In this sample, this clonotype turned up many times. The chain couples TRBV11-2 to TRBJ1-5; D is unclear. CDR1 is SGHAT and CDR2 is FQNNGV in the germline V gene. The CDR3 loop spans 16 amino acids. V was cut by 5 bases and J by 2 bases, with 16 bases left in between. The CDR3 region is CASSASVVVGNQPQHF. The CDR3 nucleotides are TGTGCCAGCAGCGCAAGTGTTGTAGTGGGCAATCAGCCCCAGCATTTT.

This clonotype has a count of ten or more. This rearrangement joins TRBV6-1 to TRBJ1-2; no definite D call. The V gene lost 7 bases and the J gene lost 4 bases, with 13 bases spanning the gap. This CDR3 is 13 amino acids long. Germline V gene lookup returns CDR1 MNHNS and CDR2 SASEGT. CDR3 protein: CASNGRAVYGYTF. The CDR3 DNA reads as TGTGCCAGCAACGGACGTGCTGTCTATGGCTACACCTTC.

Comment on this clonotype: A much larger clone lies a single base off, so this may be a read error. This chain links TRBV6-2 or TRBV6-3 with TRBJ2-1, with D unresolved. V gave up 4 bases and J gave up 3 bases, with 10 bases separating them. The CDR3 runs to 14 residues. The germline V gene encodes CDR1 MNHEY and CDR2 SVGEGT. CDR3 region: CASSFYLSYNEQFF. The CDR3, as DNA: TGTGCCAGCAGTTTCTACCTTAGCTACAATGAGCAGTTCTTC.

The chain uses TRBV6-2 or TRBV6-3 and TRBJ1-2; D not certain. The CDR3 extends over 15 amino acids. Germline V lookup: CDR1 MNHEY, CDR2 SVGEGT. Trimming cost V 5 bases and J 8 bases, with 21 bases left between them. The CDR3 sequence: CASSQVDPMAVGYTF. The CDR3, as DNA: TGTGCCAGCAGTCAAGTAGACCCTATGGCTGTGGGCTACACCTTC.

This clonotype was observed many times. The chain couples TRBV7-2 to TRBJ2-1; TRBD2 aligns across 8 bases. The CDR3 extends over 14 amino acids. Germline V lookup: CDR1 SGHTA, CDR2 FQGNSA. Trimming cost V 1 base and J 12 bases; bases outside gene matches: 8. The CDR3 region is CASSLDPGLEVQFF. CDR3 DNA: TGTGCCAGCAGCTTAGACCCGGGACTAGAGGTGCAGTTCTTC.

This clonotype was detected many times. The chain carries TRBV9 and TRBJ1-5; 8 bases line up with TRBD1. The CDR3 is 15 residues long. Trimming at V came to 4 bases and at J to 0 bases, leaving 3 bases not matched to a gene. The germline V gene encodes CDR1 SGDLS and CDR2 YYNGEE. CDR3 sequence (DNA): TGTGCCAGCAGCACAGGGGGGGATAGCAATCAGCCCCAGCATTTT. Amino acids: CASSTGGDSNQPQHF.

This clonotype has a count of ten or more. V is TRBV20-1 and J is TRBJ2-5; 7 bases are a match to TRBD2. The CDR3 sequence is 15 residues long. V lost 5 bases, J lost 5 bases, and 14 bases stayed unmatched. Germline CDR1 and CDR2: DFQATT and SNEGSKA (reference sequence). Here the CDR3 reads CSASSSWGGRETQYF. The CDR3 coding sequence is TGCAGTGCTTCGAGCAGCTGGGGGGGTAGGGAGACCCAGTACTTC.

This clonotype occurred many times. The CDR3 bases are TGTGCCAGCAGCTTGTTGACAGGGAACACAGATACGCAGTATTTT. It yields the protein CASSLLTGNTDTQYF. V is TRBV5-6 and J is TRBJ2-3; 7 bases are shared with TRBD1. After removal of 1 base from V and 2 bases from J, the junction contained 4 bases not matched to a gene. The germline gives CDR1 SGHDT, CDR2 YYEEEE. CDR3 length: 15 amino acids.

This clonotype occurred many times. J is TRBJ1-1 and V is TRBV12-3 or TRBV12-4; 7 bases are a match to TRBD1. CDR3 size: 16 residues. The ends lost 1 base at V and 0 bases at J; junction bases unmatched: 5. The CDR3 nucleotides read TGTGCCAGCAGTTTAGGAGGGGGCCCCATGAACACTGAAGCTTTCTTT. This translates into CASSLGGGPMNTEAFF.

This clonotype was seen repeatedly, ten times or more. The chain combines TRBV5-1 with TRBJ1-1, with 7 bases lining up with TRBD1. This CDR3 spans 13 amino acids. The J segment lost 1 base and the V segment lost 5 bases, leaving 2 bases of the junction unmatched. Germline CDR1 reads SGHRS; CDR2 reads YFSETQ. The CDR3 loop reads CASRRQGNTEAFF. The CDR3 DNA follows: TGCGCCAGCAGAAGACAGGGGAACACTGAAGCTTTCTTT.

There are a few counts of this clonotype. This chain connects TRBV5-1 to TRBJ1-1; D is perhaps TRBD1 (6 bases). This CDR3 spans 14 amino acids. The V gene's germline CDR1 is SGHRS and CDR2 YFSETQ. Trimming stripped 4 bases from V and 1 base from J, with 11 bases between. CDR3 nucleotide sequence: TGCGCCAGCAGCCCGGACAGCCCGAACACTGAAGCTTTCTTT. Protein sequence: CASSPDSPNTEAFF.

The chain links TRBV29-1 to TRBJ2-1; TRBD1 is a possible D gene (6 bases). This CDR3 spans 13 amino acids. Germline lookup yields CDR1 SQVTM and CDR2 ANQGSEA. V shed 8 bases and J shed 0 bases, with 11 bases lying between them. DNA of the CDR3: TGCAGCTTTACAGGGAGCTCCTACAATGAGCAGTTCTTC. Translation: CSFTGSSYNEQFF.

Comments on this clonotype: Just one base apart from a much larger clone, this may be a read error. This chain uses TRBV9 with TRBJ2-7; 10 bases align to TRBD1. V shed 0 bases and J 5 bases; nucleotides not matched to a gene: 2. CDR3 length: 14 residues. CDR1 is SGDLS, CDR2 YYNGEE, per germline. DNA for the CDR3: TGTGCCAGCAGCGTAGCCGGGACAGGGGACGAGCAGTACTTC. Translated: CASSVAGTGDEQYF.

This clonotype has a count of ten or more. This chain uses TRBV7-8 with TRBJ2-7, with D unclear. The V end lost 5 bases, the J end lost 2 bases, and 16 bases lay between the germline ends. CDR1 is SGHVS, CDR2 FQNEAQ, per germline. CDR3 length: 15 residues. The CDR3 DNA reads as TGTGCCAGCAGCCCGTCAAACCCAAGTACCTACGAGCAGTACTTC. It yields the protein CASSPSNPSTYEQYF.

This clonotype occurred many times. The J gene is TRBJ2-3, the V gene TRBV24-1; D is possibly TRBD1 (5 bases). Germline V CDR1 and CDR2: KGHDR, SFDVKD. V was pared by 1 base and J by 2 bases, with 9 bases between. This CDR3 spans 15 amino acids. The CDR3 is CATSDFRAATDTQYF. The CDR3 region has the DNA TGTGCCACCAGTGATTTCAGGGCCGCCACAGATACGCAGTATTTT.

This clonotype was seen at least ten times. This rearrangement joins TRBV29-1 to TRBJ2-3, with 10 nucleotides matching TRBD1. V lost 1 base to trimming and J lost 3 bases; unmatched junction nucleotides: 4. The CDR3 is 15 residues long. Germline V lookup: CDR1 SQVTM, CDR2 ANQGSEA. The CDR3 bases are TGCAGCGTTGAAGGAATGGGACAGGGGACAGATACGCAGTATTTT. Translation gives CSVEGMGQGTDTQYF.

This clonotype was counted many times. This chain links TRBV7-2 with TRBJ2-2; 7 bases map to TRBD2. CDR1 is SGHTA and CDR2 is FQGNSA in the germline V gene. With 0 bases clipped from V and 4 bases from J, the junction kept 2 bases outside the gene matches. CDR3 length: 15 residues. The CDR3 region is CASSLAGLFTGELFF. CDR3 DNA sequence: TGTGCCAGCAGCTTAGCGGGACTATTCACCGGGGAGCTGTTTTTT.

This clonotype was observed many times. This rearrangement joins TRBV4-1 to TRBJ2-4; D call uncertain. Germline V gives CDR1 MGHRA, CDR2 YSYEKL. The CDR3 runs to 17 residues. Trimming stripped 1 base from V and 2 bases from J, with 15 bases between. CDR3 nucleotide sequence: TGCGCCAGCAGCCAAGGCGAGATGCCAGTTACCAAAAACATTCAGTACTTC. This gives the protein CASSQGEMPVTKNIQYF.

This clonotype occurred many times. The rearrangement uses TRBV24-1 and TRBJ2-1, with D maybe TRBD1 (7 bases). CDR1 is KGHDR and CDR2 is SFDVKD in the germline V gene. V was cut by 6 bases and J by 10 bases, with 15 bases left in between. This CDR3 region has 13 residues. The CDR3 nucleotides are TGTGCCACCAGTTTCGGAGGGGGCGTGGAGCAGTTCTTC. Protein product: CATSFGGGVEQFF.

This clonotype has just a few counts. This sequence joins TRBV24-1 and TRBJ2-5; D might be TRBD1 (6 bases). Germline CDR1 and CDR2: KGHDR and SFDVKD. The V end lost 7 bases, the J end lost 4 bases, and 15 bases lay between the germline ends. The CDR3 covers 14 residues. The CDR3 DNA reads TGTGCCACCAGAGACACAGGGATCGGAGAGACCCAGTACTTC. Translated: CATRDTGIGETQYF.

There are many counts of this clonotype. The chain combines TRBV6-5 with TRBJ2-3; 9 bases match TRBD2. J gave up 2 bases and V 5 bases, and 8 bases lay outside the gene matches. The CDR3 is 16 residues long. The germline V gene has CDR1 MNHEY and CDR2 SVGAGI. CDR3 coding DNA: TGTGCCAGCAGTCCTTCTAGCGGGGATATCACAGATACGCAGTATTTT. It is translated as CASSPSSGDITDTQYF.

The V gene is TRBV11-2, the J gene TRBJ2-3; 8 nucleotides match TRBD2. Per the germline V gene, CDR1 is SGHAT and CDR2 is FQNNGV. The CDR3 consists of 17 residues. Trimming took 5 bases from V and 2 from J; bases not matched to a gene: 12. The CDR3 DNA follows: TGTGCCAGCAGCGTGAGCGTCGCGGGGGGATCCACAGATACGCAGTATTTT. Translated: CASSVSVAGGSTDTQYF.

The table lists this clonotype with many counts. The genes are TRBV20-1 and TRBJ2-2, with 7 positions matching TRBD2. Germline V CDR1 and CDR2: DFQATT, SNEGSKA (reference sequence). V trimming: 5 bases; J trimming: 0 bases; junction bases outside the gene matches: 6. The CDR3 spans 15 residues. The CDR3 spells CSAALSGANTGELFF. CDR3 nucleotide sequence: TGCAGTGCTGCCCTCAGCGGGGCGAACACCGGGGAGCTGTTTTTT.